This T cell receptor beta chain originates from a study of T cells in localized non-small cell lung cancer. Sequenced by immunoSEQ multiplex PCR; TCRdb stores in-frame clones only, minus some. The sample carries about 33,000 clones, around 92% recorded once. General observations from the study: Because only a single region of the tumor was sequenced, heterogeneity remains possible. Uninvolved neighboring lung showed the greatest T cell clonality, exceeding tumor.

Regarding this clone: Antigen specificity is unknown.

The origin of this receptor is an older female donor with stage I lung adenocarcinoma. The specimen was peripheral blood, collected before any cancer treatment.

The CDR3 loop is CASRNTGLAGYTF. The CDR3 nucleotides are TGTGCCAGCCGAAACACAGGGTTGGCTGGCTACACCTTC. This chain connects TRBV19 to TRBJ1-2; D may be TRBD1 (6 bases). Trimming pared 9 bases from V and 7 bases from J, leaving 18 bases between. Germline-derived CDR1 and CDR2 are LNHDA and SQIVND (reference sequence). There are 13 residues in the CDR3.